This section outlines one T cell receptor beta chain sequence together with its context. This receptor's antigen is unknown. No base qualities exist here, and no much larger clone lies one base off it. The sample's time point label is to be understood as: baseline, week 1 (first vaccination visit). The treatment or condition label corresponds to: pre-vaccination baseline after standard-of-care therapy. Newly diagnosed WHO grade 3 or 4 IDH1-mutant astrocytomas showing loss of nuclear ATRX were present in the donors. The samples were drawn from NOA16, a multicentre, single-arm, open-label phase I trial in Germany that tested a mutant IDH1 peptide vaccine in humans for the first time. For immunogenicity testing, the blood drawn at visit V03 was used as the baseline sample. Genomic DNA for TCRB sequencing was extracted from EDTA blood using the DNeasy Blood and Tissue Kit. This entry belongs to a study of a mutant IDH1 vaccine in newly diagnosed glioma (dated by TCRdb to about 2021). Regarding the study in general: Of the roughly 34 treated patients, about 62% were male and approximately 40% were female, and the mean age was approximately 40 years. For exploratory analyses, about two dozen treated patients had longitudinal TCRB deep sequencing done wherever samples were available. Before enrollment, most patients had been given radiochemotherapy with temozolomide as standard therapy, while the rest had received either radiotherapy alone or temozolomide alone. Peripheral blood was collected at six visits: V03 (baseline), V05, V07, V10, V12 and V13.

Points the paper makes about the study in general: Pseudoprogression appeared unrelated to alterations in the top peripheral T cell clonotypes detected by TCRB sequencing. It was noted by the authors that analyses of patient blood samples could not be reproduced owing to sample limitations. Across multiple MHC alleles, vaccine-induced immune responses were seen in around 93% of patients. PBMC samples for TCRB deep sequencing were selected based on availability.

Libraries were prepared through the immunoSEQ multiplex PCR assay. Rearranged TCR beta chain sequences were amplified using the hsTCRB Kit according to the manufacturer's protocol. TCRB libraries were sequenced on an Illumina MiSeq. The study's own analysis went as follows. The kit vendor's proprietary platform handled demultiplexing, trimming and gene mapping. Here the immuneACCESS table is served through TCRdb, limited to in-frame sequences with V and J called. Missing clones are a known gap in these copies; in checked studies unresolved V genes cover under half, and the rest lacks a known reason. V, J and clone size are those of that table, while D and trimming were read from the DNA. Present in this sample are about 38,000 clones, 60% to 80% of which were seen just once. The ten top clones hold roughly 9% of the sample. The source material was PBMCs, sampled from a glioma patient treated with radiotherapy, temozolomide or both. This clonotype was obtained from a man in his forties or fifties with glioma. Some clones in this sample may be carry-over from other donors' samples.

Read as DNA, the sequence is TGTGCCAGCAGCTTAACTGTTCGCGGGGAAAGGAATGAGCAGTTCTTC. This gives the protein CASSLTVRGERNEQFF. The V and J genes are TRBV5-5 and TRBJ2-1; a tentative D match to TRBD2 spans 6 bases. From the cysteine up to the phenylalanine, the CDR3 has a length of 16 residues. The entry retains the CDR3 DNA only, 48 bases that are in frame from base 1. CDR1 SGHKS and CDR2 YYEKEE are derived from the germline V gene (reference sequence). V loses 2 bases, J loses 7 bases, and the germline ends lie 19 bases apart.